This is a list of T cell receptor beta chains from one sample in a study of human T cells and chemical hapten exposure. TCRdb processed the RACE reads anew with MiXCR; each CDR3 protein has one entry. The table shows over 55,000 distinct CDR3 sequences, with 11% occurring only once. The sequencing here drew on whole blood, taken in connection with sensitization to the hapten diphenylcyclopropenone (DPC). The receptors derive from a woman in her fifties or sixties with alopecia areata. Some clones in this sample may be carry-over from other donors' samples. CDR3s include the opening cysteine and the closing phenylalanine or tryptophan. Each record gives: clone size, D gene, J gene, V gene, CDR3 DNA, CDR3 protein. The D gene is left open where the match is weak. Expanded clones get a size class; other rows say once, few or many, or leave the size out.

many | . | TRBJ1-1 | TRBV20-1 | TGCAGTGCTAGCGGGAATTCTGAAGCTTTCTTT | CSASGNSEAFF
. | . | TRBJ1-2 | TRBV29-1 | TGCAGCGTTATCCGACAGTACTATGGCTACACCTTC | CSVIRQYYGYTF
few | . | TRBJ1-5 | TRBV6-6 | TGTGCCAGCAGCCCCCCCGGGTTTCAGCCCCAGCATTTT | CASSPPGFQPQHF
many | . | TRBJ2-7 | TRBV7-9 | TGTGCCAGCAGCTTAGTGTCCGGATCACCCGGCTACGAGCAGTACTTC | CASSLVSGSPGYEQYF
many | . | TRBJ1-2 | TRBV6-6 | TGTGCCAGCAGTTCCGACGGACGGAACTATGGCTACACCTTC | CASSSDGRNYGYTF
. | . | TRBJ2-6 | TRBV28 | TGTGCCAGCAGCCCTGCGGGTCTGAGCTCTGGGGCCAACGTCCTGACTTTC | CASSPAGLSSGANVLTF
many | . | TRBJ2-5 | TRBV5-1 | TGCGCCAGCTCCCGTGGGGGCAGCCCCCAAGAGACCCAGTACTTC | CASSRGGSPQETQYF
many | TRBD2 | TRBJ2-3 | TRBV7-2 | TGTGCCAGCAGCTTCAGGACTAGCCCAGATACGCAGTATTTT | CASSFRTSPDTQYF
. | . | TRBJ2-7 | TRBV4-3 | TGCGCCAGCAGCCAAGATCGGGGAGCCCCCTACGAGCAGTACTTC | CASSQDRGAPYEQYF
many | . | TRBJ2-7 | TRBV4-3 | TGCGCCAGCAGCCAAGGTTGGCAGTCATCGGGCCGATACGAGCAGTACTTC | CASSQGWQSSGRYEQYF
few | . | TRBJ2-5 | TRBV6-5 | TGTGCCAGCAGGTTGGGGGAGACCCAGTACTTC | CASRLGETQYF
. | . | TRBJ2-2 | TRBV2 | TGTGCCAGCCGGAACCCCGGGACAAACACCGGGGAGCTGTTTTTT | CASRNPGTNTGELFF
. | . | TRBJ1-5 | TRBV20-1 | TGCAGTGCTATCCAGGACAAGAGCAATCAGCCCCAGCATTTT | CSAIQDKSNQPQHF
many | . | TRBJ2-5 | TRBV11-1 | TGTGCCAGCAGCTCGGACGGGCAAGAGACCCAGTACTTC | CASSSDGQETQYF
many | TRBD1 | TRBJ2-4 | TRBV28 | TGTGCCAGCAGTCCATACAGGGGTCTAGCCAAAAACATTCAGTACTTC | CASSPYRGLAKNIQYF
. | . | TRBJ2-5 | TRBV9 | TGTGCCAGCAGCGTTCGGTACCAAGAGACCCAGTACTTC | CASSVRYQETQYF
many | . | TRBJ1-1 | TRBV20-1 | TGCAGTGCTAGAGACCTTAAGGGCACAGGGACGAACACTGAAGCTTTCTTT | CSARDLKGTGTNTEAFF
. | TRBD2 | TRBJ2-3 | TRBV6-5 | TGTGCCAGCAGTCGGACTAGGTTCTACACAGATACGCAGTATTTT | CASSRTRFYTDTQYF
few | TRBD1 | TRBJ1-5 | TRBV4-3 | TGCGCCAGCAGCCAAGGACCAACAGGACAGGGGAGCAATCAGCCCCAGCATTTT | CASSQGPTGQGSNQPQHF
many | TRBD1 | TRBJ2-5 | TRBV7-2 | TGTGCCAGCAGCTCAGCCGGGACAGCCATTCAAGAGACCCAGTACTTC | CASSSAGTAIQETQYF
many | TRBD1 | TRBJ1-5 | TRBV11-2 | TGTGCCAGCAGCCTTGACAGGGATCAGCCCCAGCATTTT | CASSLDRDQPQHF
. | TRBD2 | TRBJ2-5 | TRBV10-2 | TGCGCCAGCCGCACGACAGCGGGAGCCGGAGAGACCCAGTACTTC | CASRTTAGAGETQYF
. | TRBD1 | TRBJ1-2 | TRBV12-3/TRBV12-4 | TGTGCCAGCAGCCTCGCCGGACAGGCCCACTATGGCTACACCTTC | CASSLAGQAHYGYTF
few | . | TRBJ2-7 | TRBV7-2 | TGTGCCAGCAGCTTAGGTTTAGGGTTCGGGGTCGAGCAGTACTTC | CASSLGLGFGVEQYF
many | TRBD1 | TRBJ2-2 | TRBV28 | TGTGCCAGCAGTGCACCCGGGACAGGTAGCACCGGGGAGCTGTTTTTT | CASSAPGTGSTGELFF
. | TRBD2 | TRBJ2-1 | TRBV5-1 | TGCGCCAGCAGAATAGGGACTAGCGGGAGAGTAGGCAATGAGCAGTTCTTC | CASRIGTSGRVGNEQFF
few | . | TRBJ2-2 | TRBV18 | TGTGCCAGCTCACCTTTGAACACCGGGGAGCTGTTTTTT | CASSPLNTGELFF
many | . | TRBJ1-6 | TRBV2 | TGTGCCAGCAGTGCGGAATATAATTCACCCCTCCACTTT | CASSAEYNSPLHF
. | TRBD2 | TRBJ2-7 | TRBV7-2 | TGTGCCAGCAGCCACCGACTAGCGGGAGCCCACGAGCAGTACTTC | CASSHRLAGAHEQYF
. | . | TRBJ2-7 | TRBV7-6 | TGTGCCAGCTCCTTGAGGGGGACTGCTGGCTACGAGCAGTACTTC | CASSLRGTAGYEQYF
. | . | TRBJ2-3 | TRBV6-5 | TGTGCCTGCAGTCGCGGGCCAAGCACAGATACGCAGTATTTT | CACSRGPSTDTQYF
few | TRBD2 | TRBJ2-1 | TRBV7-9 | TGTGCCAGCAGCCCGGGACTAGCGATCAATGAGCAGTTCTTC | CASSPGLAINEQFF
. | TRBD2 | TRBJ2-1 | TRBV3-1 | TGTGCCAGCAGCCGTCTAGCGGGAGAGCGCCACAATGAGCAGTTCTTC | CASSRLAGERHNEQFF
few | TRBD2 | TRBJ2-7 | TRBV7-9 | TGTGCCAGCACCAGGGAGGGATACGAGCAGTACTTC | CASTREGYEQYF
. | . | TRBJ2-1 | TRBV7-2 | TGTGCCAGCAGCCGAAGACAGAACAATGAGCAGTTCTTC | CASSRRQNNEQFF
. | TRBD2 | TRBJ2-1 | TRBV11-2 | TGTGCCAGCAGCCTCCGACTAGCCAAAGGGGTGCAGTTCTTC | CASSLRLAKGVQFF
. | TRBD2 | TRBJ2-1 | TRBV28 | TGTGCCAGCAGTTCAGGACTAGTGGCACGCAATGAGCAGTTCTTC | CASSSGLVARNEQFF
many | . | TRBJ2-2 | TRBV2 | TGTGCCAGCAGCCCCCAGGGGCCCGCCGGGGAGCTGTTTTTT | CASSPQGPAGELFF
many | . | TRBJ1-2 | TRBV5-5 | TGTGCCAGCAGCTATTCATTCCCTAACTATGGCTACACCTTC | CASSYSFPNYGYTF
few | TRBD1 | TRBJ2-1 | TRBV29-1 | TGCAGCGCTGCCAGTGGCAGGGGGATCAATGAGCAGTTCTTC | CSAASGRGINEQFF
few | TRBD1 | TRBJ2-3 | TRBV18 | TGTGCCAGCTCACCGGGACAGGGCGCTCTTACGCAGTATTTT | CASSPGQGALTQYF
few | TRBD1 | TRBJ2-2 | TRBV5-5 | TGTGCCAGCAGCTTGTCTAACTCAGGGGGCAGAGCGAACACCGGGGAGCTGTTTTTT | CASSLSNSGGRANTGELFF
few | . | TRBJ1-2 | TRBV28 | TGTGCCAGCAGTCTCCCCCCAGGGAACTATGGCTACACCTTC | CASSLPPGNYGYTF
few | . | TRBJ1-4 | TRBV5-4 | TGTGCCAGCAGCGCCTACCAAACAGGGGAAAAACTGTTTTTT | CASSAYQTGEKLFF
. | TRBD2 | TRBJ2-5 | TRBV5-1 | TGCGCCACCAAACTAGCGGAGATCCAAGAGACCCAGTACTTC | CATKLAEIQETQYF
few | TRBD1 | TRBJ2-7 | TRBV28 | TGTGCCAGCAGGCTGGACAGGGGAGCCTACGAGCAGTACTTC | CASRLDRGAYEQYF
. | . | TRBJ1-1 | TRBV12-3/TRBV12-4 | TGTGCCACTATGGGGCCCTCGGGGGAAGCTTTCTTT | CATMGPSGEAFF
many | . | TRBJ2-7 | TRBV5-1 | TGCGCCAGCAGCGCCCGACAGGCCTCCTACGAGCAGTACTTC | CASSARQASYEQYF
many | . | TRBJ1-3 | TRBV12-3/TRBV12-4 | TGTGCCAGCACACCACTCTCTGGAAACACCATATATTTT | CASTPLSGNTIYF
. | . | TRBJ2-5 | TRBV12-3/TRBV12-4 | TGTGCCAGCCGAAAGAATTCGGGGGAGGAGACCCAGTACTTC | CASRKNSGEETQYF
. | TRBD1 | TRBJ2-7 | TRBV12-3/TRBV12-4 | TGTGCCAGCAGGATTCCGGGACAGGGAAACGAGCAGTACTTC | CASRIPGQGNEQYF
few | TRBD1 | TRBJ1-5 | TRBV20-1 | TGCAGTGCGACCGACCGGGACAGTGGCAATCAGCCCCAGCATTTT | CSATDRDSGNQPQHF
. | TRBD2 | TRBJ2-3 | TRBV11-2 | TGTGCCAGCAGCTCCCCGACTAGCGGAGGCCCCACAGATACGCAGTATTTT | CASSSPTSGGPTDTQYF
many | TRBD1 | TRBJ1-1 | TRBV7-9 | TGTGCCAGCTCCCGACAGGGGGCTCTGAGTGAAGCTTTCTTT | CASSRQGALSEAFF